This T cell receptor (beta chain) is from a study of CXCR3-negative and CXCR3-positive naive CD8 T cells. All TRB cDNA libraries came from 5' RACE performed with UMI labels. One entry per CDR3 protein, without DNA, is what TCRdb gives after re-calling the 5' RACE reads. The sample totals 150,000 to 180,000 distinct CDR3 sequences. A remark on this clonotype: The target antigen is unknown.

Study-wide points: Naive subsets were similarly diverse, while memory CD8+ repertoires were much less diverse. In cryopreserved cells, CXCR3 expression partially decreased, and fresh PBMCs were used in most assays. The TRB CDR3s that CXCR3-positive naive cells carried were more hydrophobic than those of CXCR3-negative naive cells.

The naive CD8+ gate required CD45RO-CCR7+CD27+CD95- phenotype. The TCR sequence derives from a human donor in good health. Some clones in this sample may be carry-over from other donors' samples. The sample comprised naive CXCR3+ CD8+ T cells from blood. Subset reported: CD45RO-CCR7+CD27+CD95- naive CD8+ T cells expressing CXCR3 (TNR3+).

The CDR3 protein is CASSYLVRQGLHNEQFF. The V call is TRBV6-2 or TRBV6-3, the J call TRBJ2-1; checking the TCRdb D call of TRBD1 is not possible without DNA. Per germline, CDR1 MNHEY and CDR2 SVGEGT. The CDR3 has 17 amino acids.